The next 19 T cell receptor beta chains were all read from a single sample in a study of CD8 T cells in Susac syndrome. With random hexamers, roughly 0.5 to 1 ug RNA was reverse transcribed. MiXCR, run by TCRdb on the immunoSEQ multiplex PCR reads, gives a single entry per CDR3 protein. The sample holds roughly 120,000 distinct CDR3 sequences, around 95% seen once. The sample taken for sequencing was CD4+ T cells from PBMCs. These receptors all stem from a human donor in good health.

This rearrangement joins TRBV14 to TRBJ1-4, with D maybe TRBD1 (6 bases). Trimming took 3 bases from V and 11 from J, leaving 13 bases between them. CDR1 and CDR2 (germline): SGHDN, FVKESK. This CDR3 has 13 residues. CDR3 nucleotides: TGTGCCAGCAGCCAGGAAACAGGGAGGAAACTGTTTTTT. Its protein is CASSQETGRKLFF.

V usage is TRBV2 and J usage is TRBJ2-7, with D maybe TRBD2 (5 bases). With 2 bases removed from V and 6 bases from J, the gap between germline ends came to 8 bases. This CDR3 comprises 12 residues. Germline V CDR1 and CDR2: SNHLY, FYNNEI. The DNA for the CDR3 is TGTGCCAGCAGTGAACTGGCGGGCGAGCAGTACTTC. Translation: CASSELAGEQYF.

The CDR3 DNA reads TGTGCCAGCAGTTTGGGGACTAGCGGGAGATGGAACATTCAGTACTTC. It specifies CASSLGTSGRWNIQYF. The chain carries TRBV12-3 or TRBV12-4 and TRBJ2-4; 14 bases fit TRBD2. V gave up 3 bases and J gave up 7 bases; unmatched junction bases: 5. This CDR3 is 16 amino acids long.

The V gene is TRBV14, the J gene TRBJ2-3; TRBD1 is a possible D gene (6 bases). CDR3 length equals 12 residues. Deletions cut 5 bases from V and 7 bases from J, with 10 bases between. CDR1 is SGHDN and CDR2 is FVKESK in the germline V gene. The CDR3 protein is CASSRGTYTQYF. CDR3 bases: TGTGCCAGCAGCAGGGGGACGTATACGCAGTATTTT.

In nucleotides, the CDR3 is TGTGCCAGCAAGTCTGGGACAACGGACGCCCGTGGGCAGTACTTC. This codes for CASKSGTTDARGQYF. This chain connects TRBV6-6 to TRBJ2-7, with D possibly being TRBD1 (6 bases). The CDR3 runs to 15 residues. Trimming removed 7 bases at V and 9 bases at J, with 25 bases between. CDR1 and CDR2 from the germline V gene are MNHNY and SVGAGI (reference sequence).

J is TRBJ2-1 and V is TRBV12-3 or TRBV12-4; TRBD2 agrees at 8 bases. The CDR3 consists of 16 residues. V was clipped by 5 bases and J by 1 base; unmatched bases: 7. The CDR3 bases are TGTGCCAGCAGTCCATTAGCGGGGAAGTCCTACAATGAGCAGTTCTTC. Its translation: CASSPLAGKSYNEQFF.

V is TRBV5-1 and J is TRBJ1-1; D is unclear. This CDR3 comprises 13 residues. Germline V gene lookup returns CDR1 SGHRS and CDR2 YFSETQ. Between the trimmed V and J ends, which lost 4 bases and 8 bases, there was a span of 15 bases. The CDR3 spells CASSDGPRVEAFF. The CDR3, as DNA: TGCGCCAGCAGCGACGGGCCCCGGGTAGAAGCTTTCTTT.

The chain recombines TRBV6-2 or TRBV6-3 with TRBJ2-7; D possibly matches TRBD1 or TRBD2 (5 bases each). V was cut by 5 bases and J by 6 bases, with 20 bases left in between. The V gene's germline CDR1 is MNHEY and CDR2 SVGEGT. The CDR3 is 15 residues long. The CDR3 region has the DNA TGTGCCAGCAGTCTCGGACCGGGACCGATGGGCGAGCAGTACTTC. Encoded protein: CASSLGPGPMGEQYF.

This rearrangement joins TRBV3-1 to TRBJ2-7, with TRBD1 identical over 7 bases. The CDR3 runs 14 residues. The J segment lost 3 bases and the V segment lost 5 bases, leaving 7 bases of the junction unmatched. Germline loops: CDR1 LGHDT, CDR2 YNNKEL (reference sequence). DNA for the CDR3: TGTGCCAGCAGCAGCCCGGGACAGAGCTACGAGCAGTACTTC. This codes for CASSSPGQSYEQYF.

The chain carries TRBV6-5 and TRBJ1-3; no definite D call. V dropped 6 bases and J dropped 0 bases, with 6 bases sitting between them. The germline CDR1 and CDR2 sequences are MNHEY and SVGAGI. The CDR3 is made up of 13 amino acids. The CDR3 DNA is TGTGCCAGCAGGTCGGGCTCTGGAAACACCATATATTTT. It encodes CASRSGSGNTIYF.

The chain has TRBV3-1 and TRBJ1-2; the D is unclear. CDR1 and CDR2 from the germline V gene are LGHDT and YNNKEL (reference sequence). Between the trimmed V and J ends, which lost 4 bases and 5 bases, there was a span of 14 bases. The CDR3 is 14 amino acids. The CDR3 bases are TGTGCCAGCAGCCCCAATTGGGGATCTTATGGCTACACCTTC. Its translation is CASSPNWGSYGYTF.

The chain has TRBV6-2 or TRBV6-3 and TRBJ1-1; 10 positions match TRBD1. The V segment lost 4 bases and the J segment 7 bases; nucleotides outside the gene matches: 6. The length of the CDR3 is 14 residues. Germline CDR1 reads MNHEY; CDR2 reads SVGEGT. CDR3 sequence reads: CASSSPDRGLEAFF. The CDR3 coding sequence is TGTGCCAGCAGTTCCCCCGACAGGGGGCTTGAAGCTTTCTTT.

This chain joins TRBV2 and TRBJ2-1; 11 bases map to TRBD2. Looked up from germline, CDR1 is SNHLY and CDR2 is FYNNEI. The trim removed 10 bases at V and 7 bases at J, leaving 12 bases unmatched. The CDR3 contains 15 residues. In nucleotides, the CDR3 is TGTGCCATTACCCCCTGGACTAGCGGGCTAAATGAGCAGTTCTTC. Protein product: CAITPWTSGLNEQFF.

The CDR3 sequence: CASSVGPGLAGLTPADTQYF. In nucleotides, the CDR3 is TGTGCCAGCAGCGTAGGGCCTGGACTAGCGGGGTTAACCCCCGCAGATACGCAGTATTTT. The V and J genes are TRBV9 and TRBJ2-3, with 12 positions matching TRBD2. Germline lookup yields CDR1 SGDLS and CDR2 YYNGEE. V shed 0 bases and J 4 bases; nucleotides not matched to a gene: 15. This CDR3 region has 20 residues.

The V call is TRBV3-1, the J call TRBJ1-1, with D possibly TRBD1 on 6 matching bases. Germline assignment: CDR1 LGHDT and CDR2 YNNKEL (reference sequence). Trimming took off 2 bases at V and 1 base at J, with 8 bases between the two ends. This CDR3 is 14 amino acids long. CDR3: CASSQRRGNTEAFF. Written as DNA, the CDR3 is TGTGCCAGCAGCCAACGCAGGGGGAACACTGAAGCTTTCTTT.

The genes are TRBV4-2 and TRBJ1-1; TRBD1 is a possible D gene (6 bases). The germline V gene has CDR1 LGHNA and CDR2 YNFKEQ. The ends were cut back, 0 bases at V and 2 bases at J, with 19 bases in the middle. The CDR3 is made up of 18 amino acids. The CDR3 bases are TGTGCCAGCAGCCAAGAGAGAGTCGGGGGGCAGGTAAACACTGAAGCTTTCTTT. As protein: CASSQERVGGQVNTEAFF.

This rearrangement joins TRBV7-9 to TRBJ2-2, with TRBD2 as a possible D gene (5 bases). The length of the CDR3 is 14 residues. V was clipped by 7 bases and J by 1 base, with 10 bases between them. Germline V CDR1 and CDR2: SEHNR, FQNEAQ (reference sequence). The DNA of the CDR3 is TGTGCCAGCAAGCGAGAGGGGAACACCGGGGAGCTGTTTTTT. This gives the protein CASKREGNTGELFF. Supplemented by reference TRBV7-9 and TRBJ2-2, the full variable domain reads DTGVSQNPRHKITKRGQNVTFRCDPISEHNRLYWYRQTLGQGPEFLTYFQNEAQLEKSRLLSDRFSAERPKGSFSTLEIQRTEQGDSAMYLCASKREGNTGELFFGEGSRLTVL.

V is TRBV28 and J is TRBJ1-5; no clear D gene. The ends were cut back, 7 bases at V and 0 bases at J, with 13 bases in the middle. The CDR3 has 15 residues. Germline CDR1 reads MDHEN; CDR2 reads SYDVKM. CDR3 amino acids: CASKLPGDSNQPQHF. CDR3 DNA: TGTGCCAGCAAGCTACCCGGAGATAGCAATCAGCCCCAGCATTTT.

This clonotype came up once. The chain links TRBV12-3 or TRBV12-4 to TRBJ2-1; tentatively, D is TRBD2 (6 bases). V shed 6 bases and J shed 5 bases, with 14 bases lying between them. The CDR3 loop spans 14 amino acids. In DNA form, the CDR3 reads TGTGCCAGCAGCCCTCGGGGGTCCGACAATGAGCAGTTCTTC. Translated, it gives CASSPRGSDNEQFF.